This TCR beta chain is from a study of blood T cells in healthy people across ages. Whole-study results and caveats: It was found that TCR beta diversity correlated strongly with the percentage of naive T cells. Roughly linear age-related decline in beta diversity appeared, significant by age about 40. Researchers said unsorted PBMCs prevented a conclusive naive versus antigen-experienced comparison.

Of note for this clonotype: What it recognizes is unknown.

The use of a sample-barcoded 5' primer and a J-beta primer mix characterized a second PCR of 7 to 11 cycles. TCRdb independently ran MiXCR on the 5' RACE reads; one entry per CDR3 protein. The sample comprises about 1.8 million distinct CDR3 sequences, less than 50% of which are singletons, and less than 2.5% rests with the top ten. Each donor gave ten milliliters of peripheral blood. This receptor was obtained from a woman in her forties in good health. Sequenced sample: blood.

The CDR3 region is CASSQSTQGYYGYTF. The CDR3 nucleotides read TGCGCCAGCAGCCAATCAACCCAGGGATACTATGGCTACACCTTC. This chain links TRBV4-3 with TRBJ1-2; tentatively, D is TRBD1 (5 bases). Germline-derived CDR1 and CDR2 are LGHNA and YSLEER. V dropped 2 bases and J dropped 3 bases, with 13 bases sitting between them. This CDR3 contains 15 residues.